These T cell receptor beta chains were read from a single sample in a study of identical twins. TCRdb re-analysed the 5' RACE reads in MiXCR, keeping a single row per CDR3 protein. This sample yields about 530,000 distinct CDR3 sequences, of which over 12% are seen a single time; around 0.4% belongs to the top ten. The data were also submitted as part of a second study, on yellow fever vaccine responses in identical twins.

Sequencing input: CD4+ T cells sorted from blood. These receptor sequences come from a woman under 30 in good health. CDR3s include the opening cysteine and the closing phenylalanine or tryptophan. Fields, in order: V gene, J gene, clone size, D gene, CDR3 DNA, CDR3 protein. The D gene is left open where the match is weak. The listing skips clone size in some rows; elsewhere it reads once, few, many or a size class.

V gene: TRBV6-4; J gene: TRBJ2-3; clone size: few; D gene: TRBD1; CDR3 DNA: TGTGCCAGCAGCGACGAAGGGACAGGGGGCTCCACAGATACGCAGTATTTT; CDR3 protein: CASSDEGTGGSTDTQYF
V gene: TRBV15; J gene: TRBJ2-5; clone size: NA; D gene: TRBD2; CDR3 DNA: TGTGCCACCAGCTTTCTAGCGGGAGTTCTGGAGACCCAGTACTTC; CDR3 protein: CATSFLAGVLETQYF
V gene: TRBV6-5; J gene: TRBJ2-2; clone size: NA; D gene: TRBD2; CDR3 DNA: TGTGCCAGCAGTTTTTCTTCAGCGGGGGGCACCGGGGAGCTGTTTTTT; CDR3 protein: CASSFSSAGGTGELFF
V gene: TRBV28; J gene: TRBJ2-6; clone size: few; D gene: TRBD2; CDR3 DNA: TGTGCCAGCAGGAGAGCGGGAGATACTGGGGCCAACGTCCTGACTTTC; CDR3 protein: CASRRAGDTGANVLTF
V gene: TRBV28; J gene: TRBJ2-1; clone size: few; D gene: NA; CDR3 DNA: TGTGCCAGCAGTTTACCGCAAACAGGGAAGTACAATGAGCAGTTCTTC; CDR3 protein: CASSLPQTGKYNEQFF
V gene: TRBV7-9; J gene: TRBJ2-1; clone size: many; D gene: NA; CDR3 DNA: TGTGCCAGCAGCCTCGGAGGGAGTAATGAGCAGTTCTTC; CDR3 protein: CASSLGGSNEQFF
V gene: TRBV20-1; J gene: TRBJ2-7; clone size: few; D gene: NA; CDR3 DNA: TGCAGTGCTAGAGCGGCCCCGAGGTACGAGCAGTACTTC; CDR3 protein: CSARAAPRYEQYF
V gene: TRBV9; J gene: TRBJ2-1; clone size: few; D gene: NA; CDR3 DNA: TGTGCCAGCACTCCTCAGGGCACCTCCTACAATGAGCAGTTCTTC; CDR3 protein: CASTPQGTSYNEQFF
V gene: TRBV25-1; J gene: TRBJ1-1; clone size: NA; D gene: NA; CDR3 DNA: TGTGCCAGCAGTGACCACACCAGAGTTGAAGCTTTCTTT; CDR3 protein: CASSDHTRVEAFF
V gene: TRBV10-1; J gene: TRBJ2-1; clone size: NA; D gene: NA; CDR3 DNA: TGCGCCAGCAGCTCTGGCGGGGGCCTGGCGTTCTTC; CDR3 protein: CASSSGGGLAFF
V gene: TRBV15; J gene: TRBJ2-1; clone size: few; D gene: TRBD2; CDR3 DNA: TGTGCCACCAGCAGACTAGCGGGGGGCCTAATAAGCTCCTACAATGAGCAGTTCTTC; CDR3 protein: CATSRLAGGLISSYNEQFF
V gene: TRBV20-1; J gene: TRBJ2-3; clone size: NA; D gene: TRBD2; CDR3 DNA: TGCAGTGCTAGAGACTCTAGCGGGAGGGCCGTTAGAGATACGCAGTATTTT; CDR3 protein: CSARDSSGRAVRDTQYF
V gene: TRBV20-1; J gene: TRBJ2-1; clone size: many; D gene: TRBD2; CDR3 DNA: TGCAGTCCCCCTGGCGGGGGGGCAAGGAATGAGCAGTTCTTC; CDR3 protein: CSPPGGGARNEQFF
V gene: TRBV5-1; J gene: TRBJ2-3; clone size: NA; D gene: TRBD2; CDR3 DNA: TGCGCCAGCAGCTTTGGGACTAGCGGGAGTTCGGCAGATACGCAGTATTTT; CDR3 protein: CASSFGTSGSSADTQYF
V gene: TRBV11-2; J gene: TRBJ2-3; clone size: NA; D gene: NA; CDR3 DNA: TGTGCCAGCAGCTCCCGGGTGGGGGTCCTCACAGATACGCAGTATTTT; CDR3 protein: CASSSRVGVLTDTQYF
V gene: TRBV20-1; J gene: TRBJ2-5; clone size: NA; D gene: NA; CDR3 DNA: TGCAGTGCTAGTCCCAAGTTCCAGGGGCGAGGAGAGACCCAGTACTTC; CDR3 protein: CSASPKFQGRGETQYF
V gene: TRBV27; J gene: TRBJ2-2; clone size: few; D gene: TRBD2; CDR3 DNA: TGTGCCAGCAGTCTGACTCAACTAGCGGGAGGGTTCGGGGAGCTGTTTTTT; CDR3 protein: CASSLTQLAGGFGELFF
V gene: TRBV29-1; J gene: TRBJ2-4; clone size: few; D gene: NA; CDR3 DNA: TGCAGCGTCAGGGGTACAAACATTCAGTACTTC; CDR3 protein: CSVRGTNIQYF
V gene: TRBV12-3/TRBV12-4; J gene: TRBJ2-3; clone size: NA; D gene: NA; CDR3 DNA: TGTGCCAGCAGTTTTCGACCAGGGGCCGTTAGCACAGATACGCAGTATTTT; CDR3 protein: CASSFRPGAVSTDTQYF
V gene: TRBV29-1; J gene: TRBJ2-3; clone size: NA; D gene: TRBD2; CDR3 DNA: TGCAGCGTCGTTACTAGCGGGGGATATACGCAGTATTTT; CDR3 protein: CSVVTSGGYTQYF
V gene: TRBV11-2; J gene: TRBJ2-1; clone size: few; D gene: TRBD2; CDR3 DNA: TGTGCCAGCAGCTCCGAACCCCCGACTAGCGCGAACTACAATGAGCAGTTCTTC; CDR3 protein: CASSSEPPTSANYNEQFF
V gene: TRBV6-5; J gene: TRBJ2-3; clone size: NA; D gene: TRBD2; CDR3 DNA: TGTGCCAGCAGTTACCTGGCAGCGGGAGAAGATACGCAGTATTTT; CDR3 protein: CASSYLAAGEDTQYF
V gene: TRBV20-1; J gene: TRBJ2-2; clone size: NA; D gene: NA; CDR3 DNA: TGCAGTGCTAGTAAGGGGTCCGACACCGGGGAGCTGTTTTTT; CDR3 protein: CSASKGSDTGELFF
V gene: TRBV5-6; J gene: TRBJ2-1; clone size: NA; D gene: TRBD2; CDR3 DNA: TGTGCCAGCAGCTTGGGACTAGCGGGAGGGGGTCAGTTGGTAAATGAGCAGTTCTTC; CDR3 protein: CASSLGLAGGGQLVNEQFF
V gene: TRBV3-1; J gene: TRBJ2-2; clone size: few; D gene: TRBD2; CDR3 DNA: TGTGCCAGCAGCCAACTACTAGCGGGGAACACCGGGGAGCTGTTTTTT; CDR3 protein: CASSQLLAGNTGELFF
V gene: TRBV20-1; J gene: TRBJ2-2; clone size: NA; D gene: TRBD2; CDR3 DNA: TGCAGTGCTCTTAGCGGGAGTTCGAACGGGGAGCTGTTTTTT; CDR3 protein: CSALSGSSNGELFF
V gene: TRBV9; J gene: TRBJ1-4; clone size: few; D gene: NA; CDR3 DNA: TGTGCCAGCAGCGGCGAGGGTGGCAGGATCACAACTAATGAAAAACTGTTTTTT; CDR3 protein: CASSGEGGRITTNEKLFF
V gene: TRBV28; J gene: TRBJ1-4; clone size: many; D gene: NA; CDR3 DNA: TGTGCCAGCAGCCTCGTAGGGGAAAAACTGTTTTTT; CDR3 protein: CASSLVGEKLFF
V gene: TRBV20-1; J gene: TRBJ2-1; clone size: NA; D gene: TRBD2; CDR3 DNA: TGCAGTGCTAGACCCCCGGGACTAGCCTACAATGAGCAGTTCTTC; CDR3 protein: CSARPPGLAYNEQFF
V gene: TRBV12-3/TRBV12-4; J gene: TRBJ2-2; clone size: NA; D gene: TRBD1; CDR3 DNA: TGTGCCAGCACCAGGATGAACAGGGGGACCGGGGAGCTGTTTTTT; CDR3 protein: CASTRMNRGTGELFF
V gene: TRBV29-1; J gene: TRBJ1-1; clone size: few; D gene: NA; CDR3 DNA: TGCAGCGTTGATGAATTCTTTGGGCCCCAAGGAGAAGCTTTCTTT; CDR3 protein: CSVDEFFGPQGEAFF
V gene: TRBV5-1; J gene: TRBJ2-5; clone size: NA; D gene: TRBD2; CDR3 DNA: TGCGCCAGCAGATTTAGCGGGGGTCGCGCTGAGACCCAGTACTTC; CDR3 protein: CASRFSGGRAETQYF
V gene: TRBV4-1; J gene: TRBJ2-1; clone size: few; D gene: TRBD1; CDR3 DNA: TGCGCCAGCAGCCAAGGGGACAGGGCTAATGAGCAGTTCTTC; CDR3 protein: CASSQGDRANEQFF
V gene: TRBV2; J gene: TRBJ1-1; clone size: few; D gene: NA; CDR3 DNA: TGTGCCAGCAGTGTCAATGGCCCCACTGAAGCTTTCTTT; CDR3 protein: CASSVNGPTEAFF
V gene: TRBV27; J gene: TRBJ2-3; clone size: NA; D gene: TRBD1; CDR3 DNA: TGTGCCAGCAGTTCCCGTAGACAGGGCGTGACAGATACGCAGTATTTT; CDR3 protein: CASSSRRQGVTDTQYF
V gene: TRBV9; J gene: TRBJ2-3; clone size: NA; D gene: NA; CDR3 DNA: TGTGCCAGCAGCGTAGTCGGGCTAGGAGGATATACGCAGTATTTT; CDR3 protein: CASSVVGLGGYTQYF
V gene: TRBV5-1; J gene: TRBJ1-2; clone size: few; D gene: TRBD1; CDR3 DNA: TGCGCCAGCAGCTTGGAACAGGGGGGCCTCCTCTATGGCTACACCTTC; CDR3 protein: CASSLEQGGLLYGYTF
V gene: TRBV6-2/TRBV6-3; J gene: TRBJ2-7; clone size: few; D gene: NA; CDR3 DNA: TGTGCCAGCAGTTACGGGAGTCAGGCTAACAAGCAGTACTTC; CDR3 protein: CASSYGSQANKQYF
V gene: TRBV7-6; J gene: TRBJ2-3; clone size: few; D gene: TRBD2; CDR3 DNA: TGTGCCAGCAGCTTAGCGACTAGCGGGATACTAGATACGCAGTATTTT; CDR3 protein: CASSLATSGILDTQYF
V gene: TRBV4-1; J gene: TRBJ2-5; clone size: NA; D gene: NA; CDR3 DNA: TGCGCCAGCAGCCAAGAGGGTTCCGTACAAGAGACCCAGTACTTC; CDR3 protein: CASSQEGSVQETQYF
V gene: TRBV6-1; J gene: TRBJ2-7; clone size: NA; D gene: NA; CDR3 DNA: TGTGCCAGCAGGGGGGTCAGAAGGGGTAGCGGCGGCAACGAGCAGTACTTC; CDR3 protein: CASRGVRRGSGGNEQYF
V gene: TRBV5-1; J gene: TRBJ2-1; clone size: few; D gene: TRBD1; CDR3 DNA: TGCGCCAGCAGCGGACAGGGCCCCCCCGATGAGCAGTTCTTC; CDR3 protein: CASSGQGPPDEQFF
V gene: TRBV20-1; J gene: TRBJ1-1; clone size: NA; D gene: NA; CDR3 DNA: TGCAGTGGACGGCGGGGAGGTACTGAAGCTTTCTTT; CDR3 protein: CSGRRGGTEAFF
V gene: TRBV12-3/TRBV12-4; J gene: TRBJ1-5; clone size: few; D gene: NA; CDR3 DNA: TGTGCCAGCAGTCCTACAGGCATCAATCAGCCCCAGCATTTT; CDR3 protein: CASSPTGINQPQHF
V gene: TRBV28; J gene: TRBJ2-5; clone size: NA; D gene: NA; CDR3 DNA: TGTGCCAGCCGGAACGTTGAGACCCAGTACTTC; CDR3 protein: CASRNVETQYF
V gene: TRBV29-1; J gene: TRBJ2-3; clone size: few; D gene: NA; CDR3 DNA: TGCAGCGTTGAAGAGGAGGGGGCCACGCAGTATTTT; CDR3 protein: CSVEEEGATQYF
V gene: TRBV28; J gene: TRBJ2-7; clone size: few; D gene: TRBD2; CDR3 DNA: TGTGCCAGCAGTTCAGGACTAGCGGGAGATGGAGTCCCCTACGAGCAGTACTTC; CDR3 protein: CASSSGLAGDGVPYEQYF